This T cell receptor beta chain was captured by sequencing in a study of control samples from healthy donors and cancer patients. This CDR3 contains 13 residues. This clone appeared once. Clones were read by immunoSEQ multiplex PCR, and TCRdb kept only the in-frame ones, dropping some. The data contain about 170,000 clones, 91% of them singletons. Material: blood. This TCR was sampled from a woman aged 30 to 39 in good health. This chain connects TRBV21-1 to TRBJ1-4. TRBV21-1 is recorded as a pseudogene. The CDR3 DNA sequence: TGTGCCAGCAGCGAGGGTATTAATGAAAAACTGTTTTTT. This gives the protein CASSEGINEKLFF.